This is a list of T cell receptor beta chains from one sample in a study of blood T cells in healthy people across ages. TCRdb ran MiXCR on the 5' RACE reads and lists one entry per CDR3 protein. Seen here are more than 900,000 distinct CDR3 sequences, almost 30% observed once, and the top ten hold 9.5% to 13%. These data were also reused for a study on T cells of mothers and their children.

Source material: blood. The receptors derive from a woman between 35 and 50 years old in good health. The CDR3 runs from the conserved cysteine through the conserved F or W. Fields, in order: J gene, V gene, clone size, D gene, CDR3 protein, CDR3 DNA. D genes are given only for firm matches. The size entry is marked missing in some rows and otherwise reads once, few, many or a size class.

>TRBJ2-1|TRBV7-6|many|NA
CASSPMPVDEQFF
TGTGCCAGCAGCCCCATGCCAGTGGATGAGCAGTTCTTC
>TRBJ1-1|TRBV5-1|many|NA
CASSLAGGVTEAFF
TGCGCCAGCAGCTTGGCCGGTGGGGTTACTGAAGCTTTCTTT
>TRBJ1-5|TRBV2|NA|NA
CATTKDEAGNPTDTQHF
TGTGCCACGACTAAGGATGAGGCAGGGAATCCCACAGATACGCAGCATTTT
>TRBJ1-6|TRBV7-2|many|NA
CASSQTNSPLHF
TGTGCCAGCAGCCAAACCAATTCACCCCTCCACTTT
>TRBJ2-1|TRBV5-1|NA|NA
CATASDRNSYNEQFF
TGCGCCACCGCCTCTGACAGAAACTCCTACAATGAGCAGTTCTTC
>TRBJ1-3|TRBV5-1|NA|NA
CASSLDRRANTIYF
TGCGCCAGCAGCTTGGACCGGAGGGCTAACACCATATATTTT
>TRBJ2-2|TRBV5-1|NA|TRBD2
CASMVASGVTGELFF
TGCGCCAGCATGGTGGCTAGCGGGGTCACCGGGGAGCTGTTTTTT
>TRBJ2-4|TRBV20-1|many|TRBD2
CSASNPTSGGLAKNIQYF
TGCAGTGCCTCAAACCCGACTAGCGGGGGACTAGCCAAAAACATTCAGTACTTC
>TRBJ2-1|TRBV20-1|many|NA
CSAPQRGEQFF
TGCAGTGCCCCGCAGAGGGGTGAGCAGTTCTTC
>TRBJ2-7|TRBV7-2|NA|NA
CASSSLNFIEQYF
TGTGCCAGCAGCTCCCTTAATTTTATAGAGCAGTACTTC
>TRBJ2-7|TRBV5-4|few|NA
CASSGGTELSYEQYF
TGTGCCAGCAGCGGCGGGACAGAATTGTCCTACGAGCAGTACTTC
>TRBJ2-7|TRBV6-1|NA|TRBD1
CASPNDRDHSSEQYF
TGTGCCAGCCCTAATGACAGGGACCATTCCAGCGAGCAGTACTTC
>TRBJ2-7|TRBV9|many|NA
CASSVGTPGHHEQYF
TGTGCCAGCAGCGTAGGGACTCCGGGACACCACGAGCAGTACTTC
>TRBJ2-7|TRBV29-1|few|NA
CSVEGQTYEQYF
TGCAGCGTTGAAGGGCAAACCTACGAGCAGTACTTC